Following are 9 T cell receptor beta chains from one sample sequenced in a study of blood T cell repertoires in COVID-19. Only in-frame clones appear in the TCRdb table, and some are missing; sequencing was by immunoSEQ multiplex PCR. Here the sample spans more than 250,000 clones, about four fifths being singletons. The specimen was PBMCs or T cells enriched from blood (not recorded which). These receptors were taken from a man aged 40-49 years who had been exposed to COVID-19.

V is TRBV6-5 and J is TRBJ2-6; no firm D call. Germline V gene sequence: CDR1 MNHEY, CDR2 SVGAGI. The CDR3 totals 15 residues. V lost 6 bases and J 1 base, leaving 10 bases between the germline ends. CDR3: CASSLENSGANVLTF. CDR3 nucleotide sequence: TGTGCCAGCAGCCTCGAGAATTCTGGGGCCAACGTCCTGACTTTC.

The CDR3 region is CASSPRGQGYNEQFF. The CDR3 bases are TGTGCCAGCTCACCAAGGGGACAGGGGTACAATGAGCAGTTCTTC. The chain links TRBV18 to TRBJ2-1; TRBD1 matches 10 bases. V lost 2 bases and J lost 4; bases outside the gene matches: 2. Germline CDR1 and CDR2: KGHSH and LQKENI. The CDR3 is 15 residues long.

This chain joins TRBV7-9 and TRBJ2-1; 8 bases agree with TRBD1. Trimming cost V 8 bases and J 4 bases; bases outside gene matches: 1. CDR1 and CDR2 from the germline V gene are SEHNR and FQNEAQ (reference sequence). The CDR3 has 12 amino acids. The CDR3 region is CASGTGYNEQFF. The CDR3 coding sequence is TGTGCCAGCGGGACAGGATACAATGAGCAGTTCTTC.

The chain recombines TRBV5-1 with TRBJ1-4; D remains ambiguous. The CDR3 extends over 13 amino acids. Germline assignment: CDR1 SGHRS and CDR2 YFSETQ. V lost 5 bases and J 5 bases, leaving 10 bases between the germline ends. This CDR3 is CASRRESNEKLFF. In DNA form, the CDR3 reads TGCGCCAGCAGGCGGGAGAGCAATGAAAAACTGTTTTTT.

This chain connects TRBV24-1 to TRBJ2-1; 10 bases map to TRBD1. Per the germline V gene, CDR1 is KGHDR and CDR2 is SFDVKD. Losses at the gene ends were 9 bases for V and 4 bases for J; bases not matched to a gene: 5. The CDR3 contains 14 residues. The CDR3 bases are TGTGCCACCTTTGACAGGGGGCCTTACAATGAGCAGTTCTTC. It encodes CATFDRGPYNEQFF.

This chain uses TRBV7-9 with TRBJ1-1; D possibly corresponds to TRBD1 (5 bases). This CDR3 contains 13 residues. V lost 5 bases, J lost 0 bases, and 7 bases lay in between. Germline loops: CDR1 SEHNR, CDR2 FQNEAQ (reference sequence). The CDR3 sequence: CASSLTVNTEAFF. The CDR3 nucleotides are TGTGCCAGCAGCCTGACAGTGAACACTGAAGCTTTCTTT.

The chain combines TRBV2 with TRBJ1-5, with 7 bases that match TRBD1. CDR1 is SNHLY, CDR2 FYNNEI, per germline. With V trimmed by 2 bases and J by 2 bases, 6 bases remained unmatched. The CDR3 loop spans 16 amino acids. The CDR3 region has the DNA TGTGCCAGCAGTGAATGGTCAGGGGGTGGCAATCAGCCCCAGCATTTT. Protein product: CASSEWSGGGNQPQHF.

The V call is TRBV4-2, the J call TRBJ1-4; TRBD1 matches 8 bases. This CDR3 is 16 amino acids long. J gave up 6 bases and V 0 bases, and 6 bases lay outside the gene matches. Germline CDR1 and CDR2: LGHNA and YNFKEQ. CDR3: CASSQDWTGMDEKLFF. In DNA, the CDR3 is TGTGCCAGCAGCCAAGATTGGACAGGGATGGATGAAAAACTGTTTTTT.

The chain is built from TRBV6-1 and TRBJ1-5; TRBD1 aligns across 10 bases. This CDR3 contains 17 residues. Looked up from germline, CDR1 is MNHNS and CDR2 is SASEGT. The J segment lost 2 bases and the V segment lost 0 bases, leaving 4 bases of the junction unmatched. CDR3 residues: CASSEAIGQGGNQPQHF. The CDR3 bases are TGTGCCAGCAGTGAAGCGATCGGACAGGGGGGCAATCAGCCCCAGCATTTT.